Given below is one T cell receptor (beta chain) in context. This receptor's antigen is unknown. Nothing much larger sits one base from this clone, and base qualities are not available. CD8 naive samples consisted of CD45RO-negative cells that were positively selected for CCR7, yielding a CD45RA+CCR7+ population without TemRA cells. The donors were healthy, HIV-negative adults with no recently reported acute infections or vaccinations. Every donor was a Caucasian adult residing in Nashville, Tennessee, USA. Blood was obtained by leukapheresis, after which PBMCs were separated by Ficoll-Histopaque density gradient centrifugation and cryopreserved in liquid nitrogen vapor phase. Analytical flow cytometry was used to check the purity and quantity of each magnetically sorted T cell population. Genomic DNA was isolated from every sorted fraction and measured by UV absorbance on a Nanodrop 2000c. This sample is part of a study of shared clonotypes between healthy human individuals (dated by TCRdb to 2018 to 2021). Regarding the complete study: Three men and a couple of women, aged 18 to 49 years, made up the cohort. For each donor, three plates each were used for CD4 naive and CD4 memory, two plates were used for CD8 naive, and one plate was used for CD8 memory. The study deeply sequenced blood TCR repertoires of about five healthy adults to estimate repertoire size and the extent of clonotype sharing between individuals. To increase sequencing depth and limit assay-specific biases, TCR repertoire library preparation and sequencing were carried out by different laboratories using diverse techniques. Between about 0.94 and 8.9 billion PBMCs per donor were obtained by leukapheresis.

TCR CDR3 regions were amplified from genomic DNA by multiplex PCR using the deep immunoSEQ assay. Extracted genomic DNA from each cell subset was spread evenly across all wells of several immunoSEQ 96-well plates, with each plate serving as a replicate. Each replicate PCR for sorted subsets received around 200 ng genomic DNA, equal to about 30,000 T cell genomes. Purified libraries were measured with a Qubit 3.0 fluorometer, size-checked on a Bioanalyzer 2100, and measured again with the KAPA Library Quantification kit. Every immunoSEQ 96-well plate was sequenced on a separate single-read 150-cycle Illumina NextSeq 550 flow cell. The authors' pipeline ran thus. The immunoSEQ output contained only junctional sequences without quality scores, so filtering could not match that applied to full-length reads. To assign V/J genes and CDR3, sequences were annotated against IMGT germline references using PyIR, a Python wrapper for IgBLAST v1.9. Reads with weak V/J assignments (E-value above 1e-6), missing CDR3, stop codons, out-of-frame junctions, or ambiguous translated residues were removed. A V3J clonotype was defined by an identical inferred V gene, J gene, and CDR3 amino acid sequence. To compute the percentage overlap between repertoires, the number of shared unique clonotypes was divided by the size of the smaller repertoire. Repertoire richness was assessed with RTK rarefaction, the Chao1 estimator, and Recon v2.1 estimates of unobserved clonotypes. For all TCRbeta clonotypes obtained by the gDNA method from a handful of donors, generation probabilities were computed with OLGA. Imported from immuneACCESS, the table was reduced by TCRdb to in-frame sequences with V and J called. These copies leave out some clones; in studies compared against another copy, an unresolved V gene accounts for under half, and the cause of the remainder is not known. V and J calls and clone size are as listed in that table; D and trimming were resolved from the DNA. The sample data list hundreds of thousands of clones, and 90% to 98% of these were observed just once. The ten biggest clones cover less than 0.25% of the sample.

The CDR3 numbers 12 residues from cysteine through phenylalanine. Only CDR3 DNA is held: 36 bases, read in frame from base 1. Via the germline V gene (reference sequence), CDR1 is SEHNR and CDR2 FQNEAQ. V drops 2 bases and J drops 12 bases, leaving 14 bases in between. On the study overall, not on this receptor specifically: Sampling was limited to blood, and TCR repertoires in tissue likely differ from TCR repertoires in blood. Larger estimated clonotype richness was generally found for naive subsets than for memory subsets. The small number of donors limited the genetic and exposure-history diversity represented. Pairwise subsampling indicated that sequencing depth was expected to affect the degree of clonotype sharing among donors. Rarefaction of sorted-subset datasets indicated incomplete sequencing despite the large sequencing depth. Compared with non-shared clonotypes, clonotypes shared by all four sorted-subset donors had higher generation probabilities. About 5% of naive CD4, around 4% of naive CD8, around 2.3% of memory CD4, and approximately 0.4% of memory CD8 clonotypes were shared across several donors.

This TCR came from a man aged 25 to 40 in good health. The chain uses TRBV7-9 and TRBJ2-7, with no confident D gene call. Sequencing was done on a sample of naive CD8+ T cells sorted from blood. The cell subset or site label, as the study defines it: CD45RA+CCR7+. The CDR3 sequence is CASSLISTSVYF. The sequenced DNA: TGTGCCAGCAGCTTAATATCTACGAGTGTGTACTTC.